This is a list of T cell receptor beta chains from one sample in a study of T cell responses to AZD1222 COVID-19 vaccine. Assay used: immunoSEQ multiplex PCR; TCRdb lists only in-frame clones, some missing. This sample carries about 190,000 clones, about 92% of them seen once, and the ten largest clones take about 4%. Sequenced material: peripheral blood, taken 28 days after the second dose of the MenACWY control vaccine. These receptors all come from an adult who received the MenACWY meningococcal vaccine as a control. CDR3s include the opening cysteine and the closing phenylalanine or tryptophan. Fields, in order: D gene, V gene, clone size, J gene, CDR3 protein, CDR3 DNA. A D gene is named only where the DNA matches it firmly. Expanded clones get a size class; other rows say once, few or many, or leave the size out.

>NA|TRBV6-5|NA|TRBJ1-1
CASEPRVGNTEAFF
TGTGCCAGCGAGCCCAGGGTTGGGAACACTGAAGCTTTCTTT
>NA|TRBV19|once|TRBJ1-3
CASSPTDYGNTIYF
TGTGCCAGTAGTCCGACGGATTACGGAAACACCATATATTTT
>NA|TRBV2|once|TRBJ2-1
CASSERTQNEQFF
TGTGCCAGCAGTGAAAGGACTCAAAATGAGCAGTTCTTC
>NA|TRBV21-1|NA|TRBJ1-6
CASSKSRGQNNSPLHF
TGTGCCAGCAGCAAATCCAGGGGGCAGAACAATTCACCCCTCCACTTT
>NA|TRBV16|once|TRBJ2-3
CASSQFARDNTQYF
TGTGCCAGCAGCCAATTTGCGAGGGATAATACGCAGTATTTT
>NA|TRBV4-1|once|TRBJ1-2
CASSQETAAAGYTF
TGCGCCAGCAGCCAAGAAACTGCAGCCGCAGGCTACACCTTC
>NA|TRBV28|few|TRBJ2-1
CASFSREIFYNEQFF
TGTGCCAGCTTCTCTCGGGAGATATTCTACAATGAGCAGTTCTTC
>TRBD1|TRBV25-1|NA|TRBJ2-7
CASSGDGQGFYEQYF
TGTGCCAGCAGTGGGGACGGACAGGGTTTCTACGAGCAGTACTTC
>NA|TRBV4-3|NA|TRBJ2-1
CASSLGLNLYNEQFF
TGCGCCAGCAGCCTGGGACTCAATCTCTACAATGAGCAGTTCTTC
>NA|TRBV24-1|NA|TRBJ1-5
CATSQEMDNQPQHF
TGTGCCACCAGTCAGGAAATGGACAATCAGCCCCAGCATTTT
>NA|TRBV7-2|NA|TRBJ1-5
CASSSKQGSSNQPQHF
TGTGCCAGCAGCTCGAAACAGGGTTCAAGCAATCAGCCCCAGCATTTT
>TRBD1|TRBV6-6|NA|TRBJ1-5
CASIRQGALSNQPQHF
TGTGCCAGCATACGACAGGGGGCTCTTAGCAATCAGCCCCAGCATTTT
>NA|TRBV5-1|NA|TRBJ1-1
CASSLAGGNTEAFF
TGCGCCAGCAGCTTGGCCGGGGGGAACACTGAAGCTTTCTTT
>NA|TRBV27|NA|TRBJ2-5
CASSYQGNQETQYF
TGTGCCAGCAGTTACCAGGGGAACCAAGAGACCCAGTACTTC
>TRBD2|TRBV19|NA|TRBJ2-1
CASLGTSGRDYNEQFF
TGTGCCAGTCTGGGGACTAGCGGGAGAGACTACAATGAGCAGTTCTTC
>NA|TRBV19|NA|TRBJ2-1
CASRRNGDLVVNEQFF
TGTGCCAGTAGGAGGAATGGGGACTTGGTTGTCAATGAGCAGTTCTTC
>NA|TRBV6-6|few|TRBJ1-5
CASSSTDPRNQPQHF
TGTGCCAGCAGTTCCACGGACCCAAGGAATCAGCCCCAGCATTTT
>NA|TRBV9|NA|TRBJ1-5
CASSVGPDSNQPQHF
TGTGCCAGCAGCGTAGGCCCAGATAGCAATCAGCCCCAGCATTTT
>NA|TRBV5-4|NA|TRBJ1-3
CASSFDRSPGNTIYF
TGTGCCAGCAGCTTCGACAGGAGCCCCGGAAACACCATATATTTT
>NA|TRBV9|NA|TRBJ2-3
CASSVGGSSDTQYF
TGTGCCAGCAGCGTAGGGGGTTCATCAGATACGCAGTATTTT
>TRBD1|TRBV28|NA|TRBJ1-5
CASSQGDQPQHF
TGTGCCAGCAGTCAGGGGGATCAGCCCCAGCATTTT
>NA|TRBV2|NA|TRBJ2-7
CASNPLPQAYEQYF
TGTGCCAGCAATCCCCTTCCCCAGGCGTACGAGCAGTACTTC
>NA|TRBV11-2|NA|TRBJ1-3
CASSFMPPITGNTIYF
TGTGCCAGCAGCTTTATGCCCCCGATTACTGGAAACACCATATATTTT
>NA|TRBV7-3|once|TRBJ1-2
CASSLTGDYGYTF
TGTGCCAGCAGCTTAACCGGGGACTATGGCTACACCTTC
>NA|TRBV21-1|NA|TRBJ2-7
CASSKVAASGIDEQYF
TGTGCCAGCAGCAAAGTAGCGGCTAGCGGGATCGACGAGCAGTACTTC
>NA|TRBV24-1|NA|TRBJ2-7
CATSDPRRGTEIYEQYF
TGTGCCACCAGTGACCCAAGACGGGGGACAGAAATCTACGAGCAGTACTTC
>NA|TRBV19|NA|TRBJ2-1
CASRYGGAYNEQFF
TGTGCCAGTCGGTATGGCGGAGCCTACAATGAGCAGTTCTTC
>TRBD1|TRBV29-1|NA|TRBJ1-1
CSALDRGGTEAFF
TGCAGCGCCCTGGACAGGGGAGGCACTGAAGCTTTCTTT
>NA|TRBV5-6|NA|TRBJ1-1
CASTLTVNTEAFF
TGTGCCAGCACCCTGACGGTGAACACTGAAGCTTTCTTT
>NA|TRBV27|NA|TRBJ1-4
CASSSTLGGGINEKLFF
TGTGCCAGCAGTTCAACCCTCGGAGGGGGTATCAATGAAAAACTGTTTTTT
>NA|TRBV7-2|NA|TRBJ1-1
CASSLEMWTSGVYTEAFF
TGTGCCAGCAGCTTAGAGATGTGGACCTCGGGGGTGTATACTGAAGCTTTCTTT
>TRBD1|TRBV10-3|NA|TRBJ1-1
CAISRDRDGTEAFF
TGTGCCATCAGCCGGGACAGGGATGGGACTGAAGCTTTCTTT
>NA|TRBV6-4|NA|TRBJ1-2
CASSVETGSNYGYTF
TGTGCCAGCAGTGTCGAAACAGGGTCTAACTATGGCTACACCTTC
>TRBD1|TRBV2|NA|TRBJ1-1
CASSEDRGLRPVDTEAFF
TGTGCCAGCAGTGAGGACAGGGGGCTTCGTCCCGTGGATACTGAAGCTTTCTTT
>NA|TRBV12-3/TRBV12-4|NA|TRBJ2-7
CASSFGYSYEQYF
TGTGCCAGCAGTTTCGGCTACTCCTACGAGCAGTACTTC
>NA|TRBV28|NA|TRBJ1-4
CASSLSGFTTNEKLFF
TGTGCCAGCAGTTTATCGGGGTTTACAACTAATGAAAAACTGTTTTTT
>NA|TRBV9|few|TRBJ1-3
CASSVEGHGSGNTIYF
TGTGCCAGCAGCGTAGAGGGCCACGGCTCTGGAAACACCATATATTTT
>TRBD1|TRBV3-1/TRBV3-2|NA|TRBJ1-5
CASSLNWFRTGQGQPQHF
TGTGCCAGCAGCCTAAATTGGTTCCGGACAGGGCAGGGTCAGCCCCAGCATTTT
>NA|TRBV7-2|NA|TRBJ2-3
CASSLTSVGIGTDTQYF
TGTGCCAGCAGCTTGACGTCGGTGGGTATCGGCACAGATACGCAGTATTTT
>NA|TRBV20-1|NA|TRBJ1-4
CSAGTGRQLFF
TGCAGTGCTGGTACAGGGAGACAGCTGTTTTTT
>NA|TRBV5-1|NA|TRBJ1-1
CASSFTRRTEAFF
TGCGCCAGCAGCTTCACTCGAAGGACTGAAGCTTTCTTT
>NA|TRBV20-1|NA|TRBJ1-1
CSASVGGNTEAFF
TGCAGTGCTAGTGTGGGGGGGAACACTGAAGCTTTCTTT
>TRBD1|TRBV28|NA|TRBJ1-1
CATTGGTGGKTFF
TGTGCCACCACTGGCGGGACAGGGGGGAAAACTTTCTTT
>NA|TRBV5-1|NA|TRBJ2-3
CASSLTADTQYF
TGCGCCAGCAGCCTGACGGCGGATACGCAGTATTTT
>NA|TRBV29-1|NA|TRBJ2-7
CSVGTSTYEQYF
TGCAGCGTTGGGACTTCTACCTACGAGCAGTACTTC
>NA|TRBV12-3/TRBV12-4|NA|TRBJ1-4
CASAFSSGFLFF
TGTGCCAGCGCTTTCTCTTCGGGATTCCTGTTTTTT
>TRBD1|TRBV7-2|NA|TRBJ1-5
CASSFLGQGGQPQHF
TGTGCCAGCAGCTTCCTAGGACAGGGAGGTCAGCCCCAGCATTTT
>NA|TRBV27|NA|TRBJ1-3
CASSRQASGNTIYF
TGTGCCAGCAGCCGGCAGGCCTCTGGAAACACCATATATTTT
>NA|TRBV19|once|TRBJ1-2
CASSIGTIELVGYTF
TGTGCCAGTAGTATAGGAACAATAGAACTCGTTGGCTACACCTTC
>NA|TRBV21-1|NA|TRBJ2-7
CASLGLAGCRGQYF
TGTGCCAGCTTAGGACTAGCGGGATGTCGCGGGCAGTACTTC
>TRBD2|TRBV7-3|NA|TRBJ2-3
CASSAPGLPDTQYF
TGTGCCAGCAGCGCACCGGGACTACCAGATACGCAGTATTTT
>NA|TRBV5-1|NA|TRBJ1-5
CASSPDGYQPQHF
TGCGCCAGCAGCCCGGACGGCTATCAGCCCCAGCATTTT
>TRBD1|TRBV2|NA|TRBJ1-4
CASKGQATNEKLFF
TGTGCCAGCAAAGGACAGGCAACTAATGAAAAACTGTTTTTT
>TRBD2|TRBV14|NA|TRBJ2-7
CASSQDSGLAGLYEQYF
TGTGCCAGCAGCCAAGATTCGGGACTAGCGGGACTCTACGAGCAGTACTTC
>NA|TRBV19|once|TRBJ1-2
CASSIDRSTNYGYTF
TGTGCCAGTAGTATAGATCGATCCACTAACTATGGCTACACCTTC